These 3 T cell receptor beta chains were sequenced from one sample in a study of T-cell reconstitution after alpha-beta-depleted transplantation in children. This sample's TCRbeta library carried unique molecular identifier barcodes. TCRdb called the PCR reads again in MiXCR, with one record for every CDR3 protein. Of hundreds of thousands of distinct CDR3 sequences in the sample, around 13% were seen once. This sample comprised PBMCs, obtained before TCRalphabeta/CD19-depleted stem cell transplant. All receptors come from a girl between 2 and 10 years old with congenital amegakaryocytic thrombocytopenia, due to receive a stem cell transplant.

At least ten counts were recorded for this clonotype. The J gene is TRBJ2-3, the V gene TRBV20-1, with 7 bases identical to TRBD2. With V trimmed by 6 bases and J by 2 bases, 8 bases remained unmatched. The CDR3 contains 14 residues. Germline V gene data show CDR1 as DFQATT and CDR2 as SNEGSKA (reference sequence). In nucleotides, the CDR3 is TGCAGTGCCGCGCGGGGGACCCTCACAGATACGCAGTATTTT. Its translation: CSAARGTLTDTQYF.

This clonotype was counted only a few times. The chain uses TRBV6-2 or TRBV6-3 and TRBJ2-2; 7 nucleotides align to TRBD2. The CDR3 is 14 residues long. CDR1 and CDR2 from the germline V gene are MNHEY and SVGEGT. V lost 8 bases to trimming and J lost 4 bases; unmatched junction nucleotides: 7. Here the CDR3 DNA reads TGTGCCAGCGGGAGGGACCGAACCACCGGGGAGCTGTTTTTT. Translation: CASGRDRTTGELFF.

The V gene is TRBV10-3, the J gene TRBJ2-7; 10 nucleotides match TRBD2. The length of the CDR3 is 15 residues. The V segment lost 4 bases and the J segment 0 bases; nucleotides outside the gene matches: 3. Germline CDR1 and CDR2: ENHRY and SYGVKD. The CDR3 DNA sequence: TGTGCCATCAGTGGGACTAGCGGCATCTCCTACGAGCAGTACTTC. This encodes CAISGTSGISYEQYF.